The rows below give T cell receptor beta chains drawn from one sample of a study of cytomegalovirus exposure and HLA in healthy donors. Sequencing was performed with immunoSEQ multiplex PCR; in TCRdb, only in-frame clones are kept and a portion is missing. The top ten clones hold roughly 0.5% of a sample with 140,000 to 150,000 clones, nearly 90% of them seen once. Material: PBMCs. These receptors were collected from a woman aged 40 to 49 in good health and CMV-seronegative. Both conserved end residues are part of each CDR3. A D gene is named only where the DNA matches it firmly. Not all rows give a size; the values are once, few, many and, for expanded clones, a class.

v_gene	d_gene	j_gene	abundance	CDR3nt	CDR3aa
TRBV7-9	TRBD2	TRBJ2-7	-	TGTGCCAGCAGCTTCGGACTAGGGCACGAGCAGTACTTC	CASSFGLGHEQYF
TRBV18	TRBD1	TRBJ1-1	-	TGTGCCAGCTCGCCGCTACAACAGGGGATGAACACTGAAGCTTTCTTT	CASSPLQQGMNTEAFF
TRBV28	-	TRBJ2-5	-	TGTGCCAGCAGAACCCCGGGGAGTTTGGGGGCGCAAAAGACCCAGTACTTC	CASRTPGSLGAQKTQYF
TRBV6-1	TRBD1	TRBJ1-5	-	TGTGCCAGCAGTGCCCGGACAGGGGGAGGCAATCAGCCCCAGCATTTT	CASSARTGGGNQPQHF
TRBV6-6	-	TRBJ2-1	few	TGTGCCAGCAGTTACGAGTCCCAATCCTACAATGAGCAGTTCTTC	CASSYESQSYNEQFF
TRBV4-2	TRBD1	TRBJ2-7	once	TGTGCCAGCAGCCTCCCACCCGGGACAGGGGATCCCTACGAGCAGTACTTC	CASSLPPGTGDPYEQYF
TRBV4-3	-	TRBJ2-2	few	TGCGCCAGCAGCCAAGATCTGGGAGGGCAGGGGGCTGGCGGGGAGCTGTTTTTT	CASSQDLGGQGAGGELFF
TRBV6-1	-	TRBJ2-7	-	TGTGCCAGCAGTGAATTTCGGGAAACCTACGAGCAGTACTTC	CASSEFRETYEQYF
TRBV19	-	TRBJ1-5	-	TGTGCCAGTAGTATAGATCCCGACAGACTGATTAGCAATCAGCCCCAGCATTTT	CASSIDPDRLISNQPQHF
TRBV21-1	-	TRBJ2-1	-	TGTGCCAGCAGCAAACCGAAGCGGCCATTGGGTAATGAGCAGTTCTTC	CASSKPKRPLGNEQFF
TRBV5-1	TRBD1	TRBJ2-3	-	TGCGCCAGCAGCAATGGGGGACAGGGGGCTACAGATACGCAGTATTTT	CASSNGGQGATDTQYF
TRBV2	TRBD2	TRBJ2-3	-	TGTGCCAGCAAGGGTAGCGGGATCGCGAATACGCAGTATTTT	CASKGSGIANTQYF
TRBV5-4	-	TRBJ2-1	few	TGTGCCAGCAAGGCCGCGGGGACCTACAATGAGCAGTTCTTC	CASKAAGTYNEQFF
TRBV5-8	-	TRBJ2-1	-	TGTGCCAGCAACCGGGACTTTTACAATGAGCAGTTCTTC	CASNRDFYNEQFF
TRBV7-3	TRBD2	TRBJ2-1	-	TGTGCCAGCAGCTTAAATCCTAGCGGGACGGCGGTGAATGAGCAGTTCTTC	CASSLNPSGTAVNEQFF
TRBV5-4	TRBD1	TRBJ1-3	-	TGTGCCAGCAGCTCGGGACAGGGCCGCTCTGGAAACACCATATATTTT	CASSSGQGRSGNTIYF
TRBV5-1	-	TRBJ1-3	-	TGCGCCAGCAGCTTGGGGGGGGGAGGCTCTGGAAACACCATATATTTT	CASSLGGGGSGNTIYF
TRBV4-1	-	TRBJ1-1	-	TGCGCCAGCAGCCAAGTTGCCGGTTTCACTGAAGCTTTCTTT	CASSQVAGFTEAFF
TRBV4-3	TRBD2	TRBJ2-3	-	TGCGCCAGCAGCCAAGAGGTCGGGGCTAGCGGGAGGGTAGCGCCGCAGTATTTT	CASSQEVGASGRVAPQYF
TRBV9	-	TRBJ2-3	once	TGTGCCAGCAGCGTTCTAGTAACCTCAGATACGCAGTATTTT	CASSVLVTSDTQYF